One and the same sample provided the 16 T cell receptor beta chains below, sequenced in a study of neurological immune-mediated disorders. MiXCR, applied by TCRdb to the 5' RACE reads, yields one record per CDR3 protein. The top ten clones hold around a quarter of a sample with about 14,000 distinct CDR3 sequences, over 9.5% of them seen once. The sequencing sample was made of PBMCs. The source is a woman aged 40 to 50 in good health.

In this sample, this clonotype is medium-sized. The rearrangement uses TRBV5-1 and TRBJ2-1; maybe TRBD1 (5 bases). Trimming took 2 bases from V and 6 from J, leaving 12 bases between them. The CDR3 length is 14 residues. Germline-derived CDR1 and CDR2 are SGHRS and YFSETQ. The CDR3 spells CASSFFRAGNEQFF. In nucleotides, the CDR3 is TGCGCCAGCAGCTTTTTCAGGGCCGGCAATGAGCAGTTCTTC.

This clonotype was seen many times. The chain combines TRBV12-3 or TRBV12-4 with TRBJ2-5, with 7 bases matching TRBD1. The CDR3 runs 14 residues. With 4 bases clipped from V and 5 bases from J, the junction kept 7 bases outside the gene matches. CDR3 sequence reads: CASSSDRPWETQYF. In DNA, the CDR3 is TGTGCCAGCAGTTCGGACAGGCCCTGGGAGACCCAGTACTTC.

This clonotype rates as medium-sized. The J gene is TRBJ1-2, the V gene TRBV9; D remains unclear. The CDR3 is made up of 13 amino acids. Germline V gene sequence: CDR1 SGDLS, CDR2 YYNGEE. Deletions cut 1 base from V and 7 bases from J, with 11 bases between. Written as DNA, the CDR3 is TGTGCCAGCAGCGTATTGCCCCCCGTTGGCTACACCTTC. It encodes CASSVLPPVGYTF.

The chain uses TRBV29-1 and TRBJ2-5; 11 nucleotides line up with TRBD1. With V trimmed by 1 base and J by 5 bases, 6 bases remained unmatched. The CDR3 consists of 15 residues. Germline CDR1 is SQVTM and CDR2 is ANQGSEA. CDR3 sequence: CSVEGLGQGVETQYF. The DNA of the CDR3 is TGCAGCGTTGAAGGGCTGGGACAGGGGGTTGAGACCCAGTACTTC.

This clonotype has a count of ten or more. The V call is TRBV12-3 or TRBV12-4, the J call TRBJ1-5; weak D call: TRBD1 (6 bases). CDR3 size: 16 residues. The ends were cut back, 1 base at V and 4 bases at J, with 14 bases in the middle. The CDR3 DNA sequence: TGTGCCAGCAGTTTAGGGGTCGGGACAACTAATCAGCCCCAGCATTTT. Translated, it gives CASSLGVGTTNQPQHF.

The CDR3 is CASRIFGTSGPTDTQYF. Written as DNA, the CDR3 is TGTGCCAGCCGGATCTTCGGGACTAGCGGGCCCACCGATACGCAGTATTTT. The V and J genes are TRBV5-5 and TRBJ2-3; 12 bases align to TRBD2. V dropped 7 bases and J dropped 6; count of bases not matched to a gene: 15. CDR3 size: 17 residues. In germline, CDR1 is SGHKS, CDR2 YYEKEE (reference sequence).

This clonotype was picked up many times. The J gene is TRBJ2-2, the V gene TRBV7-6; D remains ambiguous. Trimming took 0 bases from V and 2 from J, leaving 7 bases between them. Germline CDR1 and CDR2: SGHVS and FNYEAQ. This CDR3 comprises 15 residues. The DNA of the CDR3 is TGTGCCAGCAGCTTAGCGGAACCTAACACCGGGGAGCTGTTTTTT. Its translation: CASSLAEPNTGELFF.

This clonotype was recorded at least ten times. The chain uses TRBV15 and TRBJ2-2, with D unresolved. In germline, CDR1 is LNHNV, CDR2 YYDKDF (reference sequence). The CDR3 sequence is 15 residues long. V was trimmed by 0 bases and J by 6 bases, leaving 11 bases between them. CDR3 DNA sequence: TGTGCCACCAGCAGAGATGTGCTGATGTCCGGGGAGCTGTTTTTT. Translated: CATSRDVLMSGELFF.

This clonotype appeared many times. The chain couples TRBV5-5 to TRBJ2-7, with D possibly called TRBD1 or TRBD2 (5 bases each). The germline V and J ends were trimmed by 3 bases and 7 bases, with 14 bases remaining between them. The germline CDR1 and CDR2 sequences are SGHKS and YYEKEE (reference sequence). The CDR3 covers 13 residues. The CDR3 DNA reads TGTGCCAGCAGCTGGGACCGTCCAGGGGAGCAGTACTTC. Its protein is CASSWDRPGEQYF.

This clonotype was seen ten or more times. The chain employs TRBV27 and TRBJ2-5; 14 bases are a match to TRBD2. CDR3 length: 16 residues. Germline V CDR1 and CDR2: MNHEY, SMNVEV (reference sequence). V was clipped by 6 bases and J by 4 bases; unmatched bases: 7. The CDR3: CASRGLAGGIGETQYF. The CDR3, as DNA: TGTGCCAGCAGAGGACTAGCGGGGGGTATCGGAGAGACCCAGTACTTC.

This clonotype occurred many times. The chain joins TRBV5-1 to TRBJ1-2; possibly TRBD1 for D (5 bases). Germline V gene sequence: CDR1 SGHRS, CDR2 YFSETQ. The V end was cut by 0 bases, the J end by 6 bases, with 12 bases between. The length of the CDR3 is 14 residues. CDR3 coding DNA: TGCGCCAGCAGCTTGGCAGGGCCAAGGGATGGCTACACCTTC. It specifies CASSLAGPRDGYTF.

This clonotype has a count of ten or more. The CDR3 loop is CASSLDPLAGGTGELFF. The CDR3 nucleotides are TGTGCCAGCAGCTTAGACCCTCTAGCAGGAGGGACCGGGGAGCTGTTTTTT. This chain uses TRBV7-2 with TRBJ2-2; the D gene is possibly TRBD2 (6 bases). The CDR3 loop spans 17 amino acids. Germline loops: CDR1 SGHTA, CDR2 FQGNSA. V lost 1 base and J 5 bases, leaving 17 bases between the germline ends.

In this sample, this clonotype turned up many times. The chain uses TRBV12-3 or TRBV12-4 and TRBJ1-1, with D possibly matching TRBD1 (5 bases). The CDR3 has 14 residues. Trimming stripped 8 bases from V and 5 bases from J, with 18 bases between. As DNA, the CDR3 is TGTGCCAGCTGCACCACTGGGGGGAGGACTGAAGCTTTCTTT. Amino acids: CASCTTGGRTEAFF.

This clonotype has a count of ten or more. This chain uses TRBV18 with TRBJ1-1; D gene uncertain. Germline-derived CDR1 and CDR2 are KGHSH and LQKENI. CDR3 length equals 15 residues. The germline V and J ends were trimmed by 3 bases and 5 bases, with 16 bases remaining between them. CDR3 protein: CASSPGPAGITEAFF. The CDR3 DNA reads TGTGCCAGCTCACCCGGACCCGCCGGGATAACTGAAGCTTTCTTT.

This clonotype was counted many times. The V gene is TRBV5-1, the J gene TRBJ1-4; D call uncertain. Trimming stripped 4 bases from V and 10 bases from J, with 23 bases between. The CDR3 consists of 16 residues. Germline CDR1 reads SGHRS; CDR2 reads YFSETQ. CDR3 nucleotide sequence: TGCGCCAGCAGCCCCCTTTCAGTGACGGATGGAAGAAAACTGTTTTTT. Translated, it gives CASSPLSVTDGRKLFF.

This clonotype was detected ten times or more. This chain uses TRBV10-2 with TRBJ1-1, with a tentative D call TRBD1 (6 bases). The CDR3 sequence is 17 residues long. Germline V gives CDR1 WSHSY, CDR2 SAAADI. The V end was cut by 7 bases, the J end by 1 base, with 22 bases between. For the CDR3, the DNA is TGCGCCAGCAAAACCTTCAGGGGAGTATGGGGGAACACTGAAGCTTTCTTT. Its translation is CASKTFRGVWGNTEAFF.